This TCR beta chain was identified during a study of CD8 T cells in ankylosing spondylitis. TCRdb reanalysed the 5' RACE reads using MiXCR and keeps one entry per CDR3 protein. The sample includes 150,000 to 200,000 distinct CDR3 sequences, around 18% of them seen just once. With 0 bases clipped from V and 8 bases from J, the junction kept 3 bases outside the gene matches. This CDR3 contains 16 residues. The V gene's germline CDR1 is MNHNS and CDR2 SASEGT. Sequencing was done on a sample of blood, either unsorted or a sorted T cell fraction (not recorded which). The genes are TRBV6-1 and TRBJ2-1; 14 bases agree with TRBD2. This TCR derives from a male donor with ankylosing spondylitis or in good health (not recorded which). DNA for the CDR3: TGTGCCAGCAGTGAAGCGGGACTAGCGGGAGAAGATGAGCAGTTCTTC. It translates to CASSEAGLAGEDEQFF.